This entry describes one T cell receptor beta chain. Its matching antigen is unknown. Germline V gene lookup returns CDR1 LNHDA and CDR2 SQIVND (reference sequence). V lost 2 bases, J lost 0 bases, and 11 bases lay in between. This CDR3 has 16 amino acids. These data are taken from a study of T cell clones after liver transplantation. Study observations and caveats: Graft donor-reactive T cells possibly entered the graft instead of undergoing deletion.

Sequencing was performed with immunoSEQ multiplex PCR; in TCRdb, only in-frame clones are kept and a portion is missing. The data show about 120,000 clones, less than 95% seen once. Sorting of unstimulated PBMCs yielded separate CD3+CD4+ and CD3+CD8+ fractions. The chain couples TRBV19 to TRBJ1-5; D might be TRBD1 (5 bases). This TCR came from a human patient who received a liver transplant. Some T cells may arise from the graft donor. The sequenced sample was CD4+ T cells from blood, obtained 12 months after liver transplant. DNA of the CDR3: TGTGCCAGTAGTATACCCGGCGGGGGTAGCAATCAGCCCCAGCATTTT. This gives the protein CASSIPGGGSNQPQHF.